The entry below gives a single T cell receptor beta chain sequence along with its context. This entry is derived from a study of control samples from healthy donors and cancer patients. In germline, CDR1 is SGHTA, CDR2 FQGNSA. Trimming took 2 bases from V and 1 from J; bases not matched to a gene: 2. This CDR3 has 16 residues. Sequencing was performed with immunoSEQ multiplex PCR; in TCRdb, only in-frame clones are kept and a portion is missing. The table shows about 25,000 clones, with roughly 85% occurring only once. Sample: PBMCs. The sequence was obtained from an older woman with head and neck cancer. V is TRBV7-2 and J is TRBJ2-3, with 11 bases identical to TRBD2. The CDR3 region is CASSLTTSGGTDTQYF. The CDR3 DNA reads TGTGCCAGCAGCTTAACGACTAGCGGGGGCACAGATACGCAGTATTTT.